These T cell receptor beta chains were read from a single sample in a study of blood T cell repertoires in COVID-19. Clones were read by immunoSEQ multiplex PCR, and TCRdb kept only the in-frame ones, dropping some. The sample has over 400,000 clones, around 85% seen once; the top ten hold approximately 8%. Sequenced sample: PBMCs or T cells enriched from blood (not recorded which). The receptors derive from a woman aged 55-69 years who had recovered from COVID-19. The CDR3 runs from the conserved cysteine through the conserved F or W. Fields, in order: J gene, D gene, clone size, V gene, CDR3 protein, CDR3 DNA. The D gene is left open where the match is weak. Clone size appears in some rows only: once, few, many, or a class for an expanded clone.

j_call: TRBJ1-2
d_call: TRBD1
clone_size: -
v_call: TRBV6-2/TRBV6-3
cdr3_aa: CASSVPGQGSYGYTF
cdr3_nt: TGTGCCAGCAGTGTACCGGGACAGGGATCCTATGGCTACACCTTC

j_call: TRBJ1-6
d_call: TRBD1
clone_size: few
v_call: TRBV18
cdr3_aa: CASSPDRGNSPLHF
cdr3_nt: TGTGCCAGCTCACCTGACAGGGGAAATTCACCCCTCCACTTT

j_call: TRBJ1-1
d_call: -
clone_size: -
v_call: TRBV6-2/TRBV6-3
cdr3_aa: CASSPGSLVFWTNTEAFF
cdr3_nt: TGTGCCAGCAGCCCTGGGTCGCTGGTGTTTTGGACAAACACTGAAGCTTTCTTT

j_call: TRBJ2-5
d_call: -
clone_size: -
v_call: TRBV6-5
cdr3_aa: CASSYPKGGRETQYF
cdr3_nt: TGTGCCAGCAGTTACCCTAAGGGGGGGCGGGAGACCCAGTACTTC

j_call: TRBJ2-3
d_call: -
clone_size: -
v_call: TRBV9
cdr3_aa: CASSGGGETDTQYF
cdr3_nt: TGTGCCAGCAGCGGGGGTGGGGAGACAGATACGCAGTATTTT

j_call: TRBJ2-2
d_call: TRBD1
clone_size: -
v_call: TRBV30
cdr3_aa: CAWSVEGQGRTGELFF
cdr3_nt: TGTGCCTGGAGTGTGGAGGGACAGGGGAGAACCGGGGAGCTGTTTTTT

j_call: TRBJ1-6
d_call: TRBD1
clone_size: -
v_call: TRBV7-9
cdr3_aa: CASSLDREASPLHF
cdr3_nt: TGTGCCAGCAGCTTGGACAGGGAGGCTTCACCCCTCCACTTT

j_call: TRBJ2-1
d_call: -
clone_size: -
v_call: TRBV9
cdr3_aa: CASSVAAGASYNEQFF
cdr3_nt: TGTGCCAGCAGCGTAGCGGCGGGGGCCTCCTACAATGAGCAGTTCTTC

j_call: TRBJ1-2
d_call: -
clone_size: -
v_call: TRBV18
cdr3_aa: CASSPTGPNYGYTF
cdr3_nt: TGTGCCAGCTCACCTACAGGGCCTAACTATGGCTACACCTTC

j_call: TRBJ2-3
d_call: -
clone_size: -
v_call: TRBV25-1
cdr3_aa: CASSESGSLQFTDTQYF
cdr3_nt: TGTGCCAGCAGTGAATCCGGGTCGCTCCAATTCACAGATACGCAGTATTTT

j_call: TRBJ1-1
d_call: -
clone_size: -
v_call: TRBV7-9
cdr3_aa: CASIPAGAARSGAFF
cdr3_nt: TGTGCCAGCATCCCCGCGGGGGCAGCCCGAAGTGGAGCTTTCTTT

j_call: TRBJ1-6
d_call: -
clone_size: -
v_call: TRBV3-1/TRBV3-2
cdr3_aa: CASSPAGRDNSPLHF
cdr3_nt: TGTGCCAGCAGCCCGGCAGGGAGGGATAATTCACCCCTCCACTTT

j_call: TRBJ1-1
d_call: TRBD1
clone_size: -
v_call: TRBV4-1
cdr3_aa: CASRPTGTGHTEAFF
cdr3_nt: TGCGCCAGCAGGCCTACCGGGACAGGCCACACTGAAGCTTTCTTT

j_call: TRBJ2-1
d_call: TRBD2
clone_size: -
v_call: TRBV9
cdr3_aa: CASSVKAGATNEQFF
cdr3_nt: TGTGCCAGCAGCGTAAAAGCGGGGGCAACCAATGAGCAGTTCTTC

j_call: TRBJ2-1
d_call: -
clone_size: -
v_call: TRBV12-3/TRBV12-4
cdr3_aa: CASSPSRFNEQFF
cdr3_nt: TGTGCCAGCAGTCCCTCGCGGTTTAATGAGCAGTTCTTC

j_call: TRBJ1-2
d_call: -
clone_size: few
v_call: TRBV5-1
cdr3_aa: CASSAETAANYGYTF
cdr3_nt: TGCGCCAGCAGCGCGGAGACAGCCGCTAACTATGGCTACACCTTC

j_call: TRBJ1-1
d_call: -
clone_size: -
v_call: TRBV19
cdr3_aa: CASSTLNTEAFF
cdr3_nt: TGTGCCAGTAGTACTCTGAACACTGAAGCTTTCTTT

j_call: TRBJ2-7
d_call: -
clone_size: -
v_call: TRBV2
cdr3_aa: CASTGADFYSYEQYF
cdr3_nt: TGTGCCTCGACTGGCGCTGACTTTTACTCCTACGAGCAGTACTTC

j_call: TRBJ2-1
d_call: -
clone_size: -
v_call: TRBV6-5
cdr3_aa: CASSPGRGSEQFF
cdr3_nt: TGTGCCAGCAGCCCCGGGCGGGGTAGTGAGCAGTTCTTC

j_call: TRBJ2-7
d_call: -
clone_size: -
v_call: TRBV18
cdr3_aa: CASSPERSSYEQYF
cdr3_nt: TGTGCCAGCTCCCCGGAGAGGAGCTCCTACGAGCAGTACTTC

j_call: TRBJ2-3
d_call: TRBD2
clone_size: many
v_call: TRBV5-4
cdr3_aa: CASSLRLAGAGDTQYF
cdr3_nt: TGTGCCAGCAGTCTCAGACTAGCGGGGGCCGGAGATACGCAGTATTTT

j_call: TRBJ1-5
d_call: -
clone_size: few
v_call: TRBV6-5
cdr3_aa: CASSSRDRNQPQHF
cdr3_nt: TGTGCCAGCAGTTCACGAGACAGGAATCAGCCCCAGCATTTT